These 9 T cell receptor beta chains share one sample of origin, sequenced in a study of blood T cells in healthy people across ages. A sample-barcoded 5' primer and a J-beta primer mix were used in a second PCR of roughly 6 to 12 cycles. MiXCR, run by TCRdb on the 5' RACE reads, gives a single entry per CDR3 protein. The sample records hundreds of thousands of distinct CDR3 sequences, approximately 53% being singletons. Sequencing was done on a sample of blood. The receptors were sampled from a man of 80 years or more in good health.

CDR3 DNA: TGTGCCAGCAGTTTACCGGGACCAAGGACAGATACGCAGTATTTT. This gives the protein CASSLPGPRTDTQYF. This sequence joins TRBV7-2 and TRBJ2-3, with D possibly being TRBD1 or TRBD2 (5 bases each). The CDR3 has 15 residues. V lost 6 bases and J lost 3, with 16 bases in between. CDR1 is SGHTA and CDR2 is FQGNSA in the germline V gene.

The chain couples TRBV11-2 to TRBJ2-1; TRBD2 agrees at 8 bases. The CDR3 consists of 15 residues. Per the germline V gene, CDR1 is SGHAT and CDR2 is FQNNGV. J was trimmed by 4 bases and V by 8 bases; bases with no gene match: 10. In DNA form, the CDR3 reads TGTGCCAGCTCCGGGGGGGGGAATGGATACAATGAGCAGTTCTTC. Protein product: CASSGGGNGYNEQFF.

The chain employs TRBV11-1 and TRBJ2-7; TRBD2 agrees at 13 bases. This CDR3 contains 17 residues. With V trimmed by 2 bases and J by 0 bases, 4 bases remained unmatched. The germline V gene has CDR1 SGHAT and CDR2 FQDESV (reference sequence). This CDR3 is CASSLSWTSGSSYEQYF. CDR3 coding DNA: TGTGCCAGCAGCTTAAGTTGGACTAGCGGGAGCTCCTACGAGCAGTACTTC.

As for this clonotype: The junction and the germline gene differ at one end; a read error may be behind it. The chain links TRBV20-1 to TRBJ1-4, with D possibly being TRBD1 (5 bases). This CDR3 spans 14 amino acids. Germline V gene lookup returns CDR1 DFQATT and CDR2 SNEGSKA (reference sequence). As DNA, the CDR3 is TGCAGTGCTAGAGAGGGCAGGGCCAATGAAACACTGTTTTTT. It is translated as CSAREGRANETLFF.

In its sample, this clonotype was seen once. The chain is built from TRBV11-2 and TRBJ2-2; weak D call: TRBD1 (5 bases). V lost 2 bases and J 7 bases, leaving 17 bases between the germline ends. This CDR3 has 16 residues. The germline gives CDR1 SGHAT, CDR2 FQNNGV. The CDR3 DNA reads TGTGCCAGCAGCTTAAGGGCAGGGTTTAATGGCGGGGAGCTGTTTTTT. It encodes CASSLRAGFNGGELFF.

V usage is TRBV20-1 and J usage is TRBJ2-5, with 7 bases identical to TRBD2. Germline V gene data show CDR1 as DFQATT and CDR2 as SNEGSKA (reference sequence). This CDR3 is 12 amino acids long. Trimming removed 6 bases from V and 3 bases from J; junction bases left unmatched: 4. The CDR3 region is CSATLAEETQYF. CDR3 nucleotides: TGCAGTGCAACTCTAGCGGAAGAGACCCAGTACTTC.

The rearrangement joins TRBV5-1 to TRBJ2-7; 7 bases match TRBD1. This CDR3 comprises 15 residues. In germline, CDR1 is SGHRS, CDR2 YFSETQ. Trimming took 3 bases from V and 2 from J; bases not matched to a gene: 8. The CDR3 protein is CASSSQQGHPYEQYF. CDR3 DNA: TGCGCCAGCAGCTCTCAACAGGGGCACCCCTACGAGCAGTACTTC.

This clonotype was recorded a few times. The J gene is TRBJ1-1, the V gene TRBV29-1; D gene unclear. Germline V gene data show CDR1 as SQVTM and CDR2 as ANQGSEA. With 3 bases removed from V and 2 bases from J, the gap between germline ends came to 4 bases. The CDR3 runs 11 residues. The CDR3 reads CSVDKNTEAFF. CDR3 DNA: TGCAGCGTTGACAAAAACACTGAAGCTTTCTTT.

The J gene is TRBJ2-7, the V gene TRBV20-1, with TRBD1 identical over 7 bases. V was pared by 0 bases and J by 2 bases, with 4 bases of the junction left unmatched. Per germline, CDR1 DFQATT and CDR2 SNEGSKA (reference sequence). The CDR3 runs to 14 residues. The CDR3 region is CSARDLTGAYEQYF. The CDR3 DNA reads as TGCAGTGCTAGAGATCTAACAGGGGCCTACGAGCAGTACTTC.